The rows below give T cell receptor beta chains drawn from one sample of a study of shared clonotypes between healthy human individuals. Repertoires were generated with immunoSEQ multiplex PCR, while TCRdb's copy carries only in-frame clones and drops some. The data hold 950,000 to 1,200,000 clones, with around 77% observed a single time. The sequenced material came from memory CD4+ T cells from PBMCs. The receptor set was obtained from a young man in good health. Some clones in this sample may be carry-over from other donors' samples. The CDR3 runs from the conserved cysteine through the conserved F or W. A D gene is named only where the DNA matches it firmly. Size is omitted from some rows. Given values are once, few, many or a class for expanded clones.

>TRBV19|TRBJ2-6|NA|NA
TGTGCCAGTAGTAGAGACCCCTGGGAGACCGGGGCCAACGTCCTGACTTTC
CASSRDPWETGANVLTF
>TRBV29-1|TRBJ2-3|few|NA
TGCAGCGTTGAGGGGTCGGGGGGCACCGGGAGGGATACGCAGTATTTT
CSVEGSGGTGRDTQYF
>TRBV4-1|TRBJ2-4|once|TRBD1
TGCGCCAGCAGCCTAAGAGAGGGGACAGGGAACCCCAAAAACATTCAGTACTTC
CASSLREGTGNPKNIQYF
>TRBV2|TRBJ2-5|NA|TRBD2
TGTGCCAGCACCTTGGGGACTAGCTACCAAGGGACCCAGTACTTC
CASTLGTSYQGTQYF
>TRBV2|TRBJ2-5|NA|NA
TGTGCCAGCAGTGATCCCGGGGAGACCCAGTACTTC
CASSDPGETQYF
>TRBV6-1|TRBJ1-2|NA|NA
TGTGCCAGCAGTGAAACTTGGGGTGCTAACTATGGCTACACCTTC
CASSETWGANYGYTF
>TRBV7-2|TRBJ2-3|NA|NA
TGTGCCAGCAGCTTCGACGGTGGTACGCAGTATTTT
CASSFDGGTQYF
>TRBV5-8|TRBJ2-5|many|NA
TGTGCCAGCAGCTTGATGCAAGTCCAAGAGACCCAGTACTTC
CASSLMQVQETQYF
>TRBV7-8|TRBJ2-3|NA|TRBD2
TGCCGAGTAGCGGGGGACGGCACAGATACGCAGTATTTT
CRVAGDGTDTQYF
>TRBV6-6|TRBJ2-2|NA|TRBD2
TGTGCCAGCAGTCGGGAGGACACCGGGGAGCTGTTTTTT
CASSREDTGELFF
>TRBV7-3|TRBJ2-2|NA|TRBD2
TGTGCCAGCAGCTTAAGACCGGGAGGTTGGAACACCGGGGAGCTGTTTTTT
CASSLRPGGWNTGELFF
>TRBV6-6|TRBJ1-2|NA|NA
TGTGCCAGCAGTTATACAGGTCCTAACTATGGCTACACCTTC
CASSYTGPNYGYTF
>TRBV7-8|TRBJ2-1|few|TRBD1
TGTGCCAGCAGCCCACTGTGGGACAGTCTTGAGCAGTTCTTC
CASSPLWDSLEQFF
>TRBV15|TRBJ1-2|NA|TRBD1
TGTGCCACCAGCAGGAGTGGACAGGGGTATGGCTACACCTTC
CATSRSGQGYGYTF
>TRBV11-1|TRBJ1-6|NA|NA
TGTGCCAGCAGCTTGGTTGGGGCTTCACCCCTCCGCTTT
CASSLVGASPLRF
>TRBV5-1|TRBJ2-1|NA|TRBD2
TGCGCCAGCAGCTTGGCCGCTAGCGGGAGACCATCCCACAATGAGCAGTTCTTC
CASSLAASGRPSHNEQFF
>TRBV5-6|TRBJ1-2|NA|NA
TGTGCCAGCAGCTTGGCCGGGGGCGGCTACACCTTC
CASSLAGGGYTF
>TRBV19|TRBJ2-2|NA|TRBD1
TGTGCCAGTATGGCCCGGGGACAGAGGACCGGGGAGCTGTTTTTT
CASMARGQRTGELFF
>TRBV27|TRBJ1-2|NA|NA
TGTGCCAGCAGTTCTTTGGAGGGGTGGGATGGCTACACCTTC
CASSSLEGWDGYTF
>TRBV7-3|TRBJ2-3|NA|TRBD1
TGTGCCAGCAGCTTAAGGGACAGCTCCACAGATACGCAGTATTTT
CASSLRDSSTDTQYF
>TRBV28|TRBJ1-4|NA|TRBD1
TGTGCCAGCAGTTTAGTAGGAGGGACAGCTAATGAAAAACTGTTTTTT
CASSLVGGTANEKLFF
>TRBV11-2|TRBJ2-1|once|TRBD1
TGTGCCAGCAGCACGGACAGGGCGTCCTACAATGAGCAGTTCTTC
CASSTDRASYNEQFF
>TRBV27|TRBJ2-4|once|NA
TGTGCCAGCAGTCCAGCCCCCGTGGGTGTTCAGTACTTC
CASSPAPVGVQYF
>TRBV2|TRBJ1-3|few|NA
TGTGCCAGCACAGGGGTCCTCTCTGGAAACACCATATATTTT
CASTGVLSGNTIYF
>TRBV5-1|TRBJ2-1|NA|TRBD1
TGCGCCAGCAGCTTGGGTGGACAGGGACCAAATGAGCAGTTCTTC
CASSLGGQGPNEQFF
>TRBV18|TRBJ1-1|NA|NA
TGTGCCAGCTCACCTTATCGGACAGAAAAGAACACTGAAGCTTTCTTT
CASSPYRTEKNTEAFF
>TRBV11-3|TRBJ2-2|few|NA
TGTGCCAGCAGCTTAGATGGCGGGGAGCTGTTTTTT
CASSLDGGELFF
>TRBV6-5|TRBJ2-6|NA|TRBD2
TGTGCCAGCAGTTACTCTGGGGAGGGGGGGGCCAACGTCCTGACTTTC
CASSYSGEGGANVLTF
>TRBV5-1|TRBJ1-1|NA|NA
TGCGCCAGCAGCTTAGAGGGGGGCTTGAACACTGAAGCTTTCTTT
CASSLEGGLNTEAFF
>TRBV11-2|TRBJ2-4|NA|NA
TGTGCCAGCAGCTTAGTGGGTGGCGGGATAGCCAAAAACATTCAGTACTTC
CASSLVGGGIAKNIQYF
>TRBV7-9|TRBJ1-2|NA|NA
TGTGCCAGCAGTCCCACTTACCAGGGAAGGGACTATGGCTACACCTTC
CASSPTYQGRDYGYTF
>TRBV18|TRBJ2-7|NA|NA
TGTGCCAGCTCACCAGGGGGGATCGACGAGCAGTACTTC
CASSPGGIDEQYF
>TRBV5-1|TRBJ2-5|NA|TRBD1
TGTGCCAGCAGCCTAGGGACAGGGAAGGCCCAGTACTTC
CASSLGTGKAQYF
>TRBV6-1|TRBJ2-7|NA|NA
TGTGCCAGCAGTGAAGCCCGTCCCTACGAGCAGTACTTC
CASSEARPYEQYF
>TRBV28|TRBJ2-1|NA|NA
NA
CASSSSRVNNEQFF
>TRBV18|TRBJ2-2|NA|TRBD2
TGTGCCAGCTCGCCGGGACTAGCGGGGATCACCGGGGAGCTGTTTTTT
CASSPGLAGITGELFF
>TRBV7-6|TRBJ1-1|NA|NA
TGTGCCAGCAGCCCCCGGCAGAATCCGATGAACACTGAAGCTTTCTTT
CASSPRQNPMNTEAFF
>TRBV7-3|TRBJ2-2|NA|NA
TGTGCCAGCAGTTATGGGACGGGCGGGGAGCTGTTTTTT
CASSYGTGGELFF
>TRBV6-1|TRBJ2-2|NA|NA
TGTGCCAGCGCCAGAGACGGGAACACCGGGGAGCTGTTTTTT
CASARDGNTGELFF
>TRBV29-1|TRBJ2-7|NA|NA
TGCAGCGTCGCGGGACCCGGGCCCTACGAGCAGTACTTC
CSVAGPGPYEQYF
>TRBV28|TRBJ1-5|NA|TRBD1
TGTGCCAGCAGTCCCCATCGGACAGGGAGTTTTAAGGGCAATCAGCCCCAGCATTTT
CASSPHRTGSFKGNQPQHF